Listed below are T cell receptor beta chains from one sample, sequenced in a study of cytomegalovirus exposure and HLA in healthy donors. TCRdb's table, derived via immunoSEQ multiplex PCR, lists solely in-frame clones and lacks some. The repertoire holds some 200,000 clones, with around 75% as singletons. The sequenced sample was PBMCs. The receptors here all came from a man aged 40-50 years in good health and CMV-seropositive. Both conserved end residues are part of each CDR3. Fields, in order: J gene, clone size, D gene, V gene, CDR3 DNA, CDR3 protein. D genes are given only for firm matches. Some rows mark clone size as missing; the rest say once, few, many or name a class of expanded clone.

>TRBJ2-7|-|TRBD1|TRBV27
TGTGCCAGCAGCCGACAGGGCTTACCCTACGAGCAGTACTTC
CASSRQGLPYEQYF
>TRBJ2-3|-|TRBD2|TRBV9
TGTGCCAGCAGCGGAACTACTAGCGGGGGGGGGTCCTGGTCAAATACGCAGTATTTT
CASSGTTSGGGSWSNTQYF
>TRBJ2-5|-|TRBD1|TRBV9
TGTGCCAGCAGCGTAGAGGGCAGGGGGGAGACCCAGTACTTC
CASSVEGRGETQYF
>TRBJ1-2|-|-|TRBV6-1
TGTGCCAGCAGGTCCGGAGCTAACTATGGCTACACCTTC
CASRSGANYGYTF
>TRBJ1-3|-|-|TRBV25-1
TGTGCCAGCGCCCCACCCGACACTTACTCTGGAAACACCATATATTTT
CASAPPDTYSGNTIYF
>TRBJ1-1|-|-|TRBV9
TGTGCCAGCAGCCCCCGTGAGGGGGTGAACACTGAAGCTTTCTTT
CASSPREGVNTEAFF
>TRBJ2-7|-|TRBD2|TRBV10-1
TGCGCCAGCAGCCCGGGACTAGCGGGCGAGCAGTACTTC
CASSPGLAGEQYF
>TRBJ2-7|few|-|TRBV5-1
TGCGCCAGCAGCACTGGACTCTACGAGCAGTACTTC
CASSTGLYEQYF
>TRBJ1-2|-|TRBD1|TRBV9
TGTGCCAGCAGCGTAGCCCAGGGGGAAGGCTACACCTTC
CASSVAQGEGYTF
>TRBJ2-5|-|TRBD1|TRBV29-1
TGCAGCGTTGGGGTGGTGGGCAGGGGGGAGACCCAGTACTTC
CSVGVVGRGETQYF
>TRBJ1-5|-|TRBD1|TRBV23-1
TGCGCCAGCAGTCAAAGGATAGGACAGGGGGCCGGTGTGGCAGATCAGCCCCAGCATTTT
CASSQRIGQGAGVADQPQHF
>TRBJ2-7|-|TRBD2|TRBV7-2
TGTGCCAGCAGCGAACTAGCGGGGGGGGGAGGGCAGTACTTC
CASSELAGGGGQYF
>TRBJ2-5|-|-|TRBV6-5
TGTGCCAGCAGCCTACGGAAAGCGCAAGAGACCCAGTACTTC
CASSLRKAQETQYF
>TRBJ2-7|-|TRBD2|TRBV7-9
TGTGCCAGCAGCTTATTCCCCGGGGGGGCCTACGAGCAGTACTTC
CASSLFPGGAYEQYF
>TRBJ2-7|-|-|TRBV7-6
TGTGCCAGCAGCTTGCAGGGGGGTGTCTACGAGCAGTACTTC
CASSLQGGVYEQYF
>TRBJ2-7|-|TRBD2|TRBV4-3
TGCGCCAGCAGCCCGGGACTAGCGGGGGAGCAGTACTTC
CASSPGLAGEQYF
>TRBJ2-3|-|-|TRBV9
TGTGCCAGCAGCGTAGGGGCAGGCACAGATACGCAGTATTTT
CASSVGAGTDTQYF
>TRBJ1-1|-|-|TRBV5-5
TGTGCCAGCACTCTACAGGGTAAACGGACTGAAGCTTTCTTT
CASTLQGKRTEAFF
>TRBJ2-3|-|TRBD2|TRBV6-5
TGTGCCAGCAGTTACGGACTAGCGGGGGGGGACTGGGCGCAGTATTTT
CASSYGLAGGDWAQYF
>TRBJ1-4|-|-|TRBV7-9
TGTGCCAGCAGCTGGGACACGGCAACTAATGAAAAACTGTTTTTT
CASSWDTATNEKLFF
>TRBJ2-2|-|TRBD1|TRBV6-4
TGTGCCAGCAGCCCGACAGGGACCACCGGGGAGCTGTTTTTT
CASSPTGTTGELFF
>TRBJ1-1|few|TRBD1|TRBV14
TGTGCCAGCAGCCAAGGAGTCGGACAGGGAAAGGCTTTCTTT
CASSQGVGQGKAFF